The rows below give T cell receptor beta chains drawn from one sample of a study of human T cells and chemical hapten exposure. TCRdb re-derived calls from the RACE reads in MiXCR, one entry per CDR3 protein. In the table there are approximately 82,000 distinct CDR3 sequences, about 10% of which are singletons. The sequences come from whole blood, collected in connection with sensitization to the hapten diphenylcyclopropenone (DPC). Receptors were obtained from a man aged 35-49 years with alopecia areata. Some clones in this sample may be carry-over from other donors' samples. Both conserved end residues are part of each CDR3. The D gene is left open where the match is weak. A clone size is listed for some rows: how often the clone was seen (once, few, many), or a class if it is expanded.

TRBD2	TRBV3-1	.	TRBJ2-3	TGTGCCAGCAGGCGGACTAGCGGTTACACAGATACGCAGTATTTT	CASRRTSGYTDTQYF
.	TRBV18	.	TRBJ2-1	TGTGCCAGCTCACCAGAAAACGACTTTGAGCAGTTCTTC	CASSPENDFEQFF
.	TRBV6-2/TRBV6-3	.	TRBJ2-1	TGTGCCAGCAGCCAGAGGGAGGATGAGCAGTTCTTC	CASSQREDEQFF
.	TRBV6-6	many	TRBJ1-3	TGTGCCAGCAGTTCCCCAGCGAGCTCTGGAAACACCATATATTTT	CASSSPASSGNTIYF
.	TRBV12-3/TRBV12-4	.	TRBJ2-7	TGTGCCAGCAGCTCCCGGACGGGGGAGGTCGAGCAGTACTTC	CASSSRTGEVEQYF
.	TRBV6-5	.	TRBJ2-3	TGTGCCAGCAGCCTTAGCGGAGCTGTTACAGATACGCAGTATTTT	CASSLSGAVTDTQYF
.	TRBV7-8	many	TRBJ1-1	TGTGCCAGCAGCTTAATAAGGGACACTGAAGCTTTCTTT	CASSLIRDTEAFF
.	TRBV11-2	many	TRBJ2-2	TGTGCCAGCAGCTTGGTTACTAGTCTCGGGGAGCTGTTTTTT	CASSLVTSLGELFF
.	TRBV29-1	.	TRBJ2-2	TGCAGCGGAAAGGGTTCAGGAACCGGGGAGCTGTTTTTT	CSGKGSGTGELFF
.	TRBV30	many	TRBJ2-2	TGTGCCTGGCAGGGGAACTCCGGGGAGCTGTTTTTT	CAWQGNSGELFF
.	TRBV9	.	TRBJ2-5	TGTGCCAGCAGCGTAGGTCCGCGTCAAGAGACCCAGTACTTC	CASSVGPRQETQYF
.	TRBV7-2	.	TRBJ2-3	TGTGCCAGCAGCTTAAGGGGCGGGAAAGTTGGAGATACGCAGTATTTT	CASSLRGGKVGDTQYF
TRBD2	TRBV20-1	few	TRBJ2-1	TGCAGGACCCGACCAGTAGCGGGAGGGTGGAATGAGCAGTTCTTC	CRTRPVAGGWNEQFF
.	TRBV6-5	few	TRBJ2-3	TGTGCCAGCAGTCACTTGGGGGCCAGCACAGATACGCAGTATTTT	CASSHLGASTDTQYF
TRBD1	TRBV6-6	.	TRBJ2-5	TGTGCCAGCAGTTTGACAGGGGTTGGCCAAGAGACCCAGTACTTC	CASSLTGVGQETQYF
.	TRBV10-3	.	TRBJ2-1	TGTGCCATCAGTGAGTCGGGATACAATGAGCAGTTCTTC	CAISESGYNEQFF
.	TRBV4-2	few	TRBJ2-2	TGTGCCAGCAGCCAATTAATAGATGGCACCGGGGAGCTGTTTTTT	CASSQLIDGTGELFF
TRBD2	TRBV7-8	few	TRBJ2-7	TGTGCCAGCAGCCAGACGGGACTAGCGGGAGGCCGCTACGAGCAGTACTTC	CASSQTGLAGGRYEQYF
TRBD1	TRBV14	.	TRBJ2-3	TGTGCCAGCTCCCTGGGACAGGGCACAGATACGCAGTATTTT	CASSLGQGTDTQYF
.	TRBV12-3/TRBV12-4	many	TRBJ1-1	TGTGCCAGCAGTATGGGACGGAAGAACACTGAAGCTTTCTTT	CASSMGRKNTEAFF
.	TRBV20-1	.	TRBJ2-3	TGCAGTGCGAAGGGACCTCTCGGCACAGATACGCAGTATTTT	CSAKGPLGTDTQYF
TRBD2	TRBV2	.	TRBJ2-2	TGTGCCAGCAGTGGGGCTAGCGGGAGAGGCACCAGGGAGCTGTTTTTT	CASSGASGRGTRELFF
TRBD1	TRBV5-1	many	TRBJ1-2	TGCGCCAGCAGCTTAGGGACAGGGGTCGACTATGGCTACACCTTC	CASSLGTGVDYGYTF
.	TRBV6-5	few	TRBJ1-5	TGTGCCAGCGCCAGGGACAATAGCAATCAGCCCCAGCATTTT	CASARDNSNQPQHF
.	TRBV30	many	TRBJ1-3	TGTGCCTGGAGTCGGACAGACCATTCTGGAAACACCATATATTTT	CAWSRTDHSGNTIYF
.	TRBV6-5	.	TRBJ2-7	TGTGCCAGCAGTCCGCCCGGGGGCTCCTACGAGCAGTACTTC	CASSPPGGSYEQYF
.	TRBV30	many	TRBJ1-1	TGTGCCTGGAGTAAAGCACAGGAGAAAGCTTTCTTT	CAWSKAQEKAFF
.	TRBV4-1	.	TRBJ1-2	TGCGCCAGCAGCCAAGAGACAGGCCCCTATGGCTACACCTTC	CASSQETGPYGYTF
TRBD2	TRBV29-1	.	TRBJ2-7	TGCAGCGTGGTTAGCGGGGGGACCTACGAGCAGTACTTC	CSVVSGGTYEQYF
TRBD1	TRBV15	few	TRBJ2-1	TGTGCCACCCAAACAGAGGGGGCAGGTCGATACAATGAGCAGTTCTTC	CATQTEGAGRYNEQFF
.	TRBV4-3	.	TRBJ2-3	TGCGCCAGCAGCCAAGGTGGGGGTCTAGCAACAGATACGCAGTATTTT	CASSQGGGLATDTQYF
TRBD1	TRBV24-1	.	TRBJ2-3	TGTGCCACCACCACCAGGACAGGAGACACAGATACGCAGTATTTT	CATTTRTGDTDTQYF
TRBD2	TRBV30	.	TRBJ2-1	TGTGCCTGGAGACTATCCTTCCTGGGACTAGCGGGAGCCCAAGGGGGGAATGAGCAGTTCTTC	CAWRLSFLGLAGAQGGNEQFF
TRBD2	TRBV10-3	.	TRBJ2-3	TGTGCCACCGCGGTAGGGACTAGCGGGGGAGATACGCAGTATTTT	CATAVGTSGGDTQYF
TRBD2	TRBV27	.	TRBJ2-2	TGTGCCAGCAGCAGGACTAGCGGGAAGGCGAGGAGGGAGCTGTTTTTT	CASSRTSGKARRELFF
TRBD2	TRBV10-3	.	TRBJ2-2	TGTGCCATCAGTGACGCCAGCGGGATCATCGGGGAGCTGTTTTTT	CAISDASGIIGELFF
.	TRBV6-6	few	TRBJ1-2	TGTGCCAGCAGTGTGGGTCTCGGTGGTTATGGCTACACCTTC	CASSVGLGGYGYTF
.	TRBV11-1	few	TRBJ2-7	TGTGCCAGCAGCTCGACACGCCGGGACCCCTACGAGCAGTACTTC	CASSSTRRDPYEQYF
.	TRBV6-4	many	TRBJ2-2	TGTGCCAGCAGTATCTCAGGGATCACCGGGGAGCTGTTTTTT	CASSISGITGELFF
.	TRBV7-8	.	TRBJ2-5	TGTGCCAGCAGCTTAGTACTCTCGCAGGGCGGTCAGACCCAGTACTTC	CASSLVLSQGGQTQYF
.	TRBV7-9	.	TRBJ2-5	TGTGCCAGCAGCCCATGGGAAGGAGGAAAAGAGACCCAGTACTTC	CASSPWEGGKETQYF
.	TRBV28	.	TRBJ2-4	TGTGCCAGCAGTCCCCTTCCGAAAATTCAGTACTTC	CASSPLPKIQYF
.	TRBV18	.	TRBJ2-3	TGTGCCAGCTCACCAAGCCCAGCGGAGGCCCTTACGCAGTATTTT	CASSPSPAEALTQYF
TRBD1	TRBV29-1	many	TRBJ1-2	TGCAGCGTTGTGGGACAGACCCTTAACTATGGCTACACCTTC	CSVVGQTLNYGYTF
TRBD2	TRBV5-1	few	TRBJ2-4	TGCGCCAGCAGCGTGACTAGCGGGCTAGCCAAAAACATTCAGTACTTC	CASSVTSGLAKNIQYF
.	TRBV6-2/TRBV6-3	many	TRBJ1-1	TGTGCCAGCAGTTACGAGTCCAACACTGAAGCTTTCTTT	CASSYESNTEAFF
TRBD2	TRBV29-1	few	TRBJ2-3	TGCAGCGTTGTGGGGGGGACTACCAACACAGATACGCAGTATTTT	CSVVGGTTNTDTQYF
TRBD1	TRBV29-1	many	TRBJ2-5	TGCAGCGTTGAAAAGGGACAGGGGGGAGAGACCCAGTACTTC	CSVEKGQGGETQYF
TRBD1	TRBV29-1	few	TRBJ2-1	TGCAGCGTTGCCAGGGACAGCTCCTACAATGAGCAGTTCTTC	CSVARDSSYNEQFF
TRBD1	TRBV27	.	TRBJ2-1	TGTGCCAGCAGTCCGACAGGGTCCTACAATGAGCAGTTCTTC	CASSPTGSYNEQFF
.	TRBV7-9	.	TRBJ2-3	TGTGCCAGCATCACAGCGCCTAGCACAGATACGCAGTATTTT	CASITAPSTDTQYF
.	TRBV18	many	TRBJ1-1	TGTGCCAGCTCACCACTGAACACTGAAGCTTTCTTT	CASSPLNTEAFF
TRBD2	TRBV20-1	few	TRBJ2-5	TGCAGTGCTACCCCCCTAGCGGGAGTAAAAGAGACCCAGTACTTC	CSATPLAGVKETQYF
.	TRBV28	.	TRBJ2-7	TGTGCCAGCAGTCGAAGACTAGACTACGAGCAGTACTTC	CASSRRLDYEQYF
.	TRBV10-3	.	TRBJ2-2	TGTGCCATCGCCCCAGCTTCGGCGAACACCGGGGAGCTGTTTTTT	CAIAPASANTGELFF